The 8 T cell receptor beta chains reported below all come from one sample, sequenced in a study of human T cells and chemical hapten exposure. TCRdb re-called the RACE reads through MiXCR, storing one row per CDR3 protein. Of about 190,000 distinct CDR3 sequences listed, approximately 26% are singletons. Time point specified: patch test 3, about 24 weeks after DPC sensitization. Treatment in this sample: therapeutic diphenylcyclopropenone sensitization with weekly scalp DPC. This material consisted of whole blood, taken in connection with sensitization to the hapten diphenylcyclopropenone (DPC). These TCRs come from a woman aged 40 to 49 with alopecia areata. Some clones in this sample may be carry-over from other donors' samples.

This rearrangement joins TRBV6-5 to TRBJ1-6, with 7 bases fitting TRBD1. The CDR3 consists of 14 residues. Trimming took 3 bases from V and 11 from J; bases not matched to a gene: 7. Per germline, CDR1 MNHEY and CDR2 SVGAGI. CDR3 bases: TGTGCCAGCAGTTATCTGACAGGGTACGCACCCCTCCACTTT. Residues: CASSYLTGYAPLHF.

The CDR3 protein is CASSSFGVLTF. The CDR3 DNA sequence: TGTGCCAGCAGTTCCTTTGGGGTCCTGACTTTC. V gene TRBV27 combines with J gene TRBJ2-6; no clear D. The germline gives CDR1 MNHEY, CDR2 SMNVEV (reference sequence). The CDR3 is 11 residues long. V lost 4 bases, J lost 13 bases, and 8 bases lay in between.

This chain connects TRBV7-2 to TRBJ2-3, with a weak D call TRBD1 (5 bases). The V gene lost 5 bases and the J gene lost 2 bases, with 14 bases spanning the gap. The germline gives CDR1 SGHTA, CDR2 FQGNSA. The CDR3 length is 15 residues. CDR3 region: CASSPRRQFTDTQYF. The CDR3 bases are TGTGCCAGCAGCCCTAGGAGACAGTTCACAGATACGCAGTATTTT.

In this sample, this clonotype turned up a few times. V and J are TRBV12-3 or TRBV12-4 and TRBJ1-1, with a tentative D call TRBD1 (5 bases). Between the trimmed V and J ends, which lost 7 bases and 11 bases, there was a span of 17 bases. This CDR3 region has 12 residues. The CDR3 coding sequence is TGTGCCAGCAACCACGCAGGGTCGGGTGCTTTCTTT. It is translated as CASNHAGSGAFF.

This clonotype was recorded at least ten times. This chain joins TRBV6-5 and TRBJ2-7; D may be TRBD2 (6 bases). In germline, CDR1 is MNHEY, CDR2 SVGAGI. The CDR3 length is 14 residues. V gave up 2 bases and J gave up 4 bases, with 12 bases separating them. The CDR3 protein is CASSYAGGVYEQYF. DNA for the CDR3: TGTGCCAGCAGTTACGCAGGAGGGGTTTACGAGCAGTACTTC.

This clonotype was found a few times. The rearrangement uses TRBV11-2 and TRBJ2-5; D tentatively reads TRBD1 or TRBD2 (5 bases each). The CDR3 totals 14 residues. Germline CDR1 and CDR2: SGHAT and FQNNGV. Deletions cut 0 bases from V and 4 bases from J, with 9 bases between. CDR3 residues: CASSLDLGVETQYF. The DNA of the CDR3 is TGTGCCAGCAGCTTAGATCTGGGGGTAGAGACCCAGTACTTC.

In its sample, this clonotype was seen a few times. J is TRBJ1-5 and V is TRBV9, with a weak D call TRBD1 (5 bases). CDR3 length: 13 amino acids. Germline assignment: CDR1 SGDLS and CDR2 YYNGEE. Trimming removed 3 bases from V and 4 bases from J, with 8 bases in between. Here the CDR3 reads CASSAGGNQPQHF. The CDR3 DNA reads TGTGCCAGCAGCGCCGGGGGTAATCAGCCCCAGCATTTT.

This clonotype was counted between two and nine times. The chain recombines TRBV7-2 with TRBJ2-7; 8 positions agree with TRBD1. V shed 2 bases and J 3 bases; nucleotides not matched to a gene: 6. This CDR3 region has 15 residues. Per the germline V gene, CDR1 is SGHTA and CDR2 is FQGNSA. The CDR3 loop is CASSLPRDRFYEQYF. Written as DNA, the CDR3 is TGTGCCAGCAGCTTACCCCGGGACAGGTTCTACGAGCAGTACTTC.